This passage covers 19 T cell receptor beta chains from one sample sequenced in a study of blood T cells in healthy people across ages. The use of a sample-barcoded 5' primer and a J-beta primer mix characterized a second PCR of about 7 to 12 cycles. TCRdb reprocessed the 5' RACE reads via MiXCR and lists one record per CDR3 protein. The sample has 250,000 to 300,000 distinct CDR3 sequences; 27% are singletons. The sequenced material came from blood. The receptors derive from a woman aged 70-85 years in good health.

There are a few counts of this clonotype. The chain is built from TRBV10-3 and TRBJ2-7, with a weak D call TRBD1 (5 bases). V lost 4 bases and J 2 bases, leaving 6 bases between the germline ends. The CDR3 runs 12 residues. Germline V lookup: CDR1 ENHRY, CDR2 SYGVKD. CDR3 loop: CAISGQTYEQYF. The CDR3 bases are TGTGCCATCAGTGGACAGACCTACGAGCAGTACTTC.

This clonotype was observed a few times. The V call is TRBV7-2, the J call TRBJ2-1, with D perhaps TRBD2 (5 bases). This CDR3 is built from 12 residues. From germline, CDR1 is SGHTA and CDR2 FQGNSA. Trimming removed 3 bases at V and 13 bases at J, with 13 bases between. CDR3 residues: CASSLVEVLQFF. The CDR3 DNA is TGTGCCAGCAGCTTGGTGGAGGTGTTACAGTTCTTC.

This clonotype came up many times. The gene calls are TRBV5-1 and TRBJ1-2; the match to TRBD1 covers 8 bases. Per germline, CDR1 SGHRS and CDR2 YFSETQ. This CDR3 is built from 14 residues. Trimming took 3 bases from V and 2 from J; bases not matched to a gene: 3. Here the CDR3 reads CASSSGGVNYGYTF. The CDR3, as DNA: TGCGCCAGCAGCTCAGGGGGCGTCAACTATGGCTACACCTTC.

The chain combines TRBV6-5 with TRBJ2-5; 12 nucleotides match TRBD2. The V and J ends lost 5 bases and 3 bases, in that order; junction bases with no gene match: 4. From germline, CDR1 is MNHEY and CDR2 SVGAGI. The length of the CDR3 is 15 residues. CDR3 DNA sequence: TGTGCCAGCAGTAAATGGACTAGCGGGAAAGAGACCCAGTACTTC. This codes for CASSKWTSGKETQYF.

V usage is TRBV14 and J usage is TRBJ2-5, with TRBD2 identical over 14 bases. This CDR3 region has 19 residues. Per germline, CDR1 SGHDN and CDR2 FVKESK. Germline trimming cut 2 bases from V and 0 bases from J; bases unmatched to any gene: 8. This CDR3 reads CASSQSRLAGGAYQETQYF. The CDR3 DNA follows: TGTGCCAGCAGCCAATCCAGACTAGCGGGAGGGGCGTACCAAGAGACCCAGTACTTC.

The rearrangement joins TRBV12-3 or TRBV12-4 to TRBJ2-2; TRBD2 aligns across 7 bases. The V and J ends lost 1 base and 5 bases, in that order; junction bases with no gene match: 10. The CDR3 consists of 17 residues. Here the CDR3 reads CASSLGIRDGRTGELFF. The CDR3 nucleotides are TGTGCCAGCAGTTTAGGAATCCGGGACGGGAGGACCGGGGAGCTGTTTTTT.

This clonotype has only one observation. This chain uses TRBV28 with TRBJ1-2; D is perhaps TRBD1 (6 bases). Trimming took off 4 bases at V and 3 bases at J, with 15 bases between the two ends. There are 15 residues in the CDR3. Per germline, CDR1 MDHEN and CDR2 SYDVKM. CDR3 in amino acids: CASSSGGSSYYGYTF. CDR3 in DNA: TGTGCCAGCAGTTCGGGGGGCAGCAGTTACTATGGCTACACCTTC.

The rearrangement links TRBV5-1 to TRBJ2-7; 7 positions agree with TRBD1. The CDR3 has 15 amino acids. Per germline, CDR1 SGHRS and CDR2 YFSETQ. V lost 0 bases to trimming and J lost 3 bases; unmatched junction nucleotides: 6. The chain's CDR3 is CASSLGAGTVYEQYF. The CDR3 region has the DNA TGCGCCAGCAGCTTGGGGGCCGGGACAGTCTACGAGCAGTACTTC. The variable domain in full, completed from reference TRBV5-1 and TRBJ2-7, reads KAGVTQTPRYLIKTRGQQVTLSCSPISGHRSVSWYQQTPGQGLQFLFEYFSETQRNKGNFPGRFSGRQFSNSRSEMNVSTLELGDSALYLCASSLGAGTVYEQYFGPGTRLTVT.

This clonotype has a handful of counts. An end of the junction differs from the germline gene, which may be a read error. The CDR3 sequence: CASSSGGWDSSNF. Written as DNA, the CDR3 is TGTGCCAGCAGCTCCGGTGGATGGGACAGTTCGAACTTC. The chain couples TRBV7-8 to TRBJ2-5; 7 bases map to TRBD1. Per germline, CDR1 SGHVS and CDR2 FQNEAQ. CDR3 length: 13 residues.

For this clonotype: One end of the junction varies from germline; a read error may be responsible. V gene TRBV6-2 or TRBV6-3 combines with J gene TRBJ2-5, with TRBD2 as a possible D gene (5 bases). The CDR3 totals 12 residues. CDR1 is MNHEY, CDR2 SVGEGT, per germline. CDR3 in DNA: TGTGCCAGCAACGCGGGTCAAGAGACCCCGTACTTC. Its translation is CASNAGQETPYF.

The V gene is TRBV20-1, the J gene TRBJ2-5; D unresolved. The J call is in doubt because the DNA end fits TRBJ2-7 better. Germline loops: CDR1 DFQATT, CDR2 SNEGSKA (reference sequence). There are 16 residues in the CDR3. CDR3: CSARSTNAMSSYEQYF. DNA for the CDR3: TGCAGTGCTAGAAGCACCAATGCTATGAGCTCCTACGAGCAGTACTTC.

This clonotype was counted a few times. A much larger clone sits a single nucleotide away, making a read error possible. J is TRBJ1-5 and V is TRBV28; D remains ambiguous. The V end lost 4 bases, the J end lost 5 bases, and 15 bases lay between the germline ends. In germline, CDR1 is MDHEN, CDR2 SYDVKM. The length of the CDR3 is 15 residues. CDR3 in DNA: TGTGCCAGCAGTTCAGACCGAATCGGCGATCAGCCCCAGCATTTT. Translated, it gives CASSSDRIGDQPQHF.

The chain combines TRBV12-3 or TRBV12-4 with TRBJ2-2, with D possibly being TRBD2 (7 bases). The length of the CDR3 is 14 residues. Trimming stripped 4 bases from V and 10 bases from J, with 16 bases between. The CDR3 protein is CASSSQGGGLELFF. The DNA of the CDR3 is TGTGCCAGCAGTTCTCAGGGAGGGGGTTTGGAGCTGTTTTTT.

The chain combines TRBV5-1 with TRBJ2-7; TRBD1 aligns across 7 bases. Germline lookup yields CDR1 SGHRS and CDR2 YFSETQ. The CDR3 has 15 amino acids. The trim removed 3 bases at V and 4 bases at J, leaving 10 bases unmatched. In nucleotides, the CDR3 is TGCGCCAGCAGCTCCGCCGGACAGGACCTATACGAGCAGTACTTC. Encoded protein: CASSSAGQDLYEQYF. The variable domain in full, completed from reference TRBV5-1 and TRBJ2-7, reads KAGVTQTPRYLIKTRGQQVTLSCSPISGHRSVSWYQQTPGQGLQFLFEYFSETQRNKGNFPGRFSGRQFSNSRSEMNVSTLELGDSALYLCASSSAGQDLYEQYFGPGTRLTVT.

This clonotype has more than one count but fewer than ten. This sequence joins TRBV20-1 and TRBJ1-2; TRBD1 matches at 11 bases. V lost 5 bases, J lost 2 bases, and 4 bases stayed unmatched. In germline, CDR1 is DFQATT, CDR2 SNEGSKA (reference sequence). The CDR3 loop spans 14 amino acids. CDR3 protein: CSAPRTGGNYGYTF. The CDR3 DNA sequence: TGCAGTGCTCCCCGGACAGGGGGCAACTATGGCTACACCTTC.

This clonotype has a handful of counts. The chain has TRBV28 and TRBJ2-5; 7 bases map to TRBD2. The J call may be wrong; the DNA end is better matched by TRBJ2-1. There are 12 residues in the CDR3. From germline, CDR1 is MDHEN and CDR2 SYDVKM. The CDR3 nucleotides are TGTGCCGGAAGGAGCGGGAACAATGAGCAGTTCTTC. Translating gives CAGRSGNNEQFF.

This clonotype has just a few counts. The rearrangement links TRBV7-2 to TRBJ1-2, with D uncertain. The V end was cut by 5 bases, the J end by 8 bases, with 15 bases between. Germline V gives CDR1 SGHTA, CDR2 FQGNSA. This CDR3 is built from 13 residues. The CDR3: CASSPLSLRGYTF. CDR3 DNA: TGTGCCAGCAGCCCACTCAGCCTTCGAGGCTACACCTTC.

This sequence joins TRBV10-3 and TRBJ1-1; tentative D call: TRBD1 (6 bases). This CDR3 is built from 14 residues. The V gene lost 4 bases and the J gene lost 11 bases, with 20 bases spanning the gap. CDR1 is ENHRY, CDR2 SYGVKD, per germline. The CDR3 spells CAISGLGGGKEAFF. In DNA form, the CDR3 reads TGTGCCATCAGTGGGTTAGGGGGGGGAAAAGAGGCTTTCTTT.

CDR3 region: CATSRGYEQFF. As DNA, the CDR3 is TGTGCCACCAGTCGGGGGTATGAGCAGTTCTTC. The chain carries TRBV24-1 and TRBJ2-1; D might be TRBD2 (6 bases). CDR1 and CDR2 (germline): KGHDR, SFDVKD. V gave up 6 bases and J gave up 8 bases, with 7 bases separating them. The CDR3 has 11 amino acids.